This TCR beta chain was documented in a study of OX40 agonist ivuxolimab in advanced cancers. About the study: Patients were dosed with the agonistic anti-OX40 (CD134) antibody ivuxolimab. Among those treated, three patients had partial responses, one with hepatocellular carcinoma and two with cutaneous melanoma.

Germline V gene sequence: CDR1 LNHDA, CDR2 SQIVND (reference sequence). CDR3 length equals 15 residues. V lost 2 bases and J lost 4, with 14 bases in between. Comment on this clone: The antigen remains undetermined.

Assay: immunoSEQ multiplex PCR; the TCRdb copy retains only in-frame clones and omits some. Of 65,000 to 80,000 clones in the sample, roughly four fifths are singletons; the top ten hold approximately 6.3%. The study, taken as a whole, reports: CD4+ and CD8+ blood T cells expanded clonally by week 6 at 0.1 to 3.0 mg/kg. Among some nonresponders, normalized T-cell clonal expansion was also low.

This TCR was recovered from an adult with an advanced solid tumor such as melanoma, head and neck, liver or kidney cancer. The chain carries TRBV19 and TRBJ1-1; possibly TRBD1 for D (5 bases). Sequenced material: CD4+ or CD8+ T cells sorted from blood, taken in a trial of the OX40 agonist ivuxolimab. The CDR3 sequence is CASSIREWGGTEAFF. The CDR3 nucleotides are TGTGCCAGTAGTATACGGGAGTGGGGCGGCACTGAAGCTTTCTTT.